The text below deals with one T cell receptor (beta chain). Its antigen is currently unknown. Germline CDR1 SGHRS, CDR2 YFSETQ. The ends lost 3 bases at V and 7 bases at J; junction bases unmatched: 13. The CDR3 loop spans 15 amino acids. This sample is drawn from a study of OX40 agonist ivuxolimab in advanced cancers. Study-level background: Partial responses were achieved by three patients, one with hepatocellular carcinoma and two with cutaneous melanoma. Study-wide points: Clonal expansion in partial responders at 0.1-3.0 mg/kg ranked among the lowest.

Measured with immunoSEQ multiplex PCR; TCRdb has only the in-frame clones, and not every one. The sample records roughly 80,000 clones, 85% being singletons. The V gene is TRBV5-1, the J gene TRBJ2-7; 7 nucleotides align to TRBD1. The clonotype comes from an adult with an advanced solid tumor such as melanoma, head and neck, liver or kidney cancer. This material consisted of CD4+ or CD8+ T cells sorted from blood, taken in a trial of the OX40 agonist ivuxolimab. The CDR3 here is CASSSQGGQPWEQYF. In DNA form, the CDR3 reads TGCGCCAGCAGCTCCCAAGGGGGACAGCCTTGGGAGCAGTACTTC. Together with reference TRBV5-1 and TRBJ2-7, the CDR3 gives the full variable domain: KAGVTQTPRYLIKTRGQQVTLSCSPISGHRSVSWYQQTPGQGLQFLFEYFSETQRNKGNFPGRFSGRQFSNSRSEMNVSTLELGDSALYLCASSSQGGQPWEQYFGPGTRLTVT.